The following is a T cell receptor beta chain sequence with its context. This clone's antigen is unknown. Base qualities are missing; no much larger clone stands one base away. The sample originates from a study of vaccination effects on CD4 cells after COVID-19 (dated by TCRdb to between 2022 and 2023). Regarding the research as a whole: To identify antigen-specific CD4+ T cell clonotypes by their expansion, the ViraFEST assay first stimulated PBMC with viral peptide pools and then applied TCR sequencing. Participants received two doses of either the BNT162b2 or the mRNA-1273 mRNA SARS-CoV-2 vaccine. A few million PBMC per well were cultured with 9 to 10 ug/ml peptides in IMDM containing about 5% human AB serum, roughly 10 IU/ml IL-2 and gentamicin. In both COVID-19 convalescent patients and infection-naive vaccine recipients, the study compared SARS-CoV-2 spike-specific CD4+ TCR repertoires from before mRNA vaccination with those from after it. Altogether, some 10 COVID-19 convalescent patients and several SARS-CoV-2-naive healthy vaccine recipients made up the full study. The Oncomine TCR Beta short-read assay on an Illumina iSeq 100 was used to sequence cultures from other donors in the study.

The library came from the immunoSEQ multiplex PCR assay. DNA from the cultured and isolated CD4+ T cells underwent TCR beta CDR3 sequencing. Per the source publication's procedure: Non-productive TCR sequences were removed, reads were trimmed to the CDR3 region, and CDR3s of at least 7 amino acids were retained. The MANAFEST web app was used to identify antigen-specific clonotypes by comparing expansion in peptide wells with expansion in reference cultures. For clones to be considered positive, expansion at FDR<0.05 versus reference and all other wells, an odds ratio above 5, and a frequency above 0.1% in two replicate wells were required. Clonotypes significantly expanded in SARS-CoV-2 spike wells and in at least one common cold coronavirus spike condition were defined as cross-reactive. Using the stringdist R package, CDR3 similarity was measured by Levenshtein distance, and unrooted trees were constructed with ape in R 3.6.1. TCRdb obtained this table from immuneACCESS and retained in-frame rearrangements with V and J assigned. These tables miss some clones; where compared with another copy, unresolved V genes account for less than half of the shortfall, and the remainder is unexplained. V and J calls and clone size follow that table, whereas D and trimming were derived from the DNA. This sample holds about 28,000 clones; 65% were observed only once. The ten largest clones represent roughly 9.2% of the sample.

After more than 9 days of culture, CD4+ T cells were isolated with the EasySep CD4+ T cell isolation kit. Negative nucleocapsid antibody results before and after vaccination confirmed that the healthy vaccine recipients had no prior SARS-CoV-2 infection. On days 3 and 7, half of the culture medium was replaced with fresh IL-2-containing medium. Unless otherwise noted, each peptide stimulation condition was cultured in triplicate wells. Using Ficoll-Paque Plus gradient centrifugation, PBMC were separated from whole blood and then either used fresh or cryopreserved at -140C. The QIAamp micro DNA kit was used to extract genomic DNA from the cultured CD4+ T cells. What the research found in general, with its limitations: At late post-vaccination timepoints, both infection-induced and vaccine-induced clones showed marked clonal contraction, consistent with waning T cell responses. Among healthy vaccine recipients, nearly all vaccine-induced clones were SARS-CoV-2 mono-reactive, and only 1 of 255 was cross-reactive with common cold coronaviruses. The study was limited by a small number of convalescent patients and lacked early post-infection timepoints.

The specimen was CD4+ T cells from PBMCs cultured without peptide, collected before COVID-19 vaccination. The receptor was derived from a human donor who received a COVID-19 vaccine.

The CDR3 amino acid sequence is: CASSYIPPWGTSPETQYF. The sequenced DNA is TGTGCCAGCAGTTATATCCCTCCTTGGGGGACTAGCCCCGAGACCCAGTACTTC. The sequence joins TRBV27 to TRBJ2-5; a stretch of 9 junction bases matches TRBD2. Including cysteine and phenylalanine, the CDR3 has 18 amino acids. Here the CDR3 DNA is all that survives: 54 bases in frame from base 1. V ends up 4 bases short and J 5 bases short, with an unmatched junction base count of 17. For CDR1 and CDR2, the germline V gene (reference sequence) lists MNHEY and SMNVEV.